Sequencing of this T cell receptor (beta chain) was carried out in a study of T cells in Graves' hyperthyroidism and ophthalmopathy (dated by TCRdb to the late 2010s). Study-level background: Peripheral blood samples were taken at the time of initial diagnosis, prior to any treatment. Whether ophthalmopathy could be predicted prospectively was tested in an independent validation cohort made up of 18 hyperthyroidism patients plus 17 patients who later progressed to ophthalmopathy. Following sampling, methimazole starting at 30 mg daily was given to hyperthyroidism patients, and high-dose intravenous methylprednisolone was given to ophthalmopathy patients. In addition, the study compared T-cell repertoires in thyroid tissue and in blood from roughly 6 Graves' hyperthyroidism patients. The paper describes TCR Vbeta CDR3 sequencing of 135 peripheral blood samples, made up of under 50 ophthalmopathy patients, approximately 73 hyperthyroidism patients and about 17 progressor patients. For training and testing, the 95 to 100 patients in the discovery cohort were randomly divided in a 7:3 ratio. To identify TCR V-J signatures that set the groups apart, the researchers used a discovery cohort of about a hundred patients, made up of approximately 43 with Graves' ophthalmopathy and 55 to 65 with stable Graves' hyperthyroidism.

V was cut back by 3 bases and J by 3 bases, leaving a gap of 15 bases between them. CDR1 and CDR2 are read off the germline V gene as SGHDT and YYEEEE. The CDR3 starts with the cysteine, ends with the phenylalanine, and has 15 residues. The DNA shown is the 45-base CDR3, in frame from base 1. This clonotype was seen only a few times. The clone's antigen remains unknown. Qualities for individual bases were not recorded, and no much larger clone is one base off. Here is what the overall study found, with its caveats: In validation, the model predicted progression to ophthalmopathy with 55% to 71% sensitivity and around 72% specificity, a median of 6.5 months before onset. A 13 V-J signature model separated ophthalmopathy from stable hyperthyroidism, with about 90% sensitivity and around 84% specificity in cross-validation and 80%/75% in testing. Sample size was not statistically predetermined, and blinding of investigators to group allocation was not performed. Most expanded thyroid clonotypes (frequency above 0.001) were also detected in blood, a finding suggesting that blood repertoires may reflect thyroid immune responses.

The TCR beta CDR3 regions were amplified from RNA transcripts. The first round of RT-PCR for the TCR CDR3 was performed with the HTBI primer set and the Qiagen OneStep RT-PCR kit. The libraries were constructed in a second round of multiplex PCR and then size-selected and purified. Paired-end sequencing of the libraries was performed with 100 bp reads on an Illumina HiSeq2000. As for the authors' bioinformatics: SOAPnuke was used to process the raw data, removing reads that contained adapters or uncalled bases, had a mean Phred below 15, or lacked an exact match to the constant primer or identifier. High-quality paired reads were merged using COPE v1.2.5, and each unique nucleotide sequence was defined as a clonotype. MiTCR v1.1 was used to align the clonotypes against IMGT TRBV, TRBD and TRBJ reference segments. Analysis was restricted to V-J combinations with a frequency above 0.0001, which covered roughly 99% of repertoires. The TCS score was defined as the ratio of F50 (clonal expansion) to E x V (chaos), calculated using BLOSUM62-based TCRdist between CDR3 peptides within each V-J. Welch's t-statistics and random forest reduced around 510 V-J features to 10 to 15, which were used in a naive Bayes classifier (R e1071). TCRdb reprocessing: public reads trimmed at Q25 with fastp, clones called with MiXCR, in-frame beta chains kept. Here each entry gathers all rows of one CDR3 protein and keeps the most common genes and DNA. TCRdb assigned the V and J calls; the authors' analysis was not used. This sample comprises roughly 380,000 distinct CDR3 sequences, about a fifth of them detected only once. The ten largest clones represent approximately 4% of the sample.

Graves' hyperthyroidism was defined as stable when no progression to ophthalmopathy occurred over 18 months of follow-up. Hyperthyroidism patients were newly diagnosed, with disease duration under 2 months, and aged 18 to 65 years. The study excluded patients with uncontrolled infections, other autoimmune diseases, pregnancy or lactation. Diagnoses were based on clinical symptoms, serum thyroxine and TRAb, thyroid ultrasound and orbital computed tomography. PBMCs were isolated from about 9.1 ml of fresh peripheral blood by Ficoll-Paque density gradient centrifugation. Total RNA was extracted using Trizol reagent, and RNA quality was assessed on an Agilent 2100 Bioanalyzer.

This chain is built from TRBV5-6 and TRBJ1-2; the D gene is perhaps TRBD1, on 5 matching bases. This TCR was sampled from a woman aged 18-35 years with Graves' hyperthyroidism. Source material: blood. The CDR3 protein sequence reads: CASSSLGGGYYGYTF. The nucleotide sequence is TGTGCCAGCAGCTCGCTTGGGGGTGGGTACTATGGCTACACCTTC.